The 3 T cell receptor beta chains presented below share a single source sample, sequenced in a study of blood T cells in healthy people across ages. It was with a sample-barcoded 5' primer and a J-beta primer mix that a second PCR of about 6 to 12 cycles was run. TCRdb re-derived calls from the 5' RACE reads in MiXCR, one entry per CDR3 protein. The sample holds about 730,000 distinct CDR3 sequences, more than 40% seen once. The sample taken for sequencing was blood. The receptors here all came from a woman aged 55-70 years in good health.

The chain is built from TRBV20-1 and TRBJ1-6; D call uncertain. Looked up from germline, CDR1 is DFQATT and CDR2 is SNEGSKA (reference sequence). V gave up 2 bases and J gave up 7 bases, with 15 bases separating them. The CDR3 loop spans 15 amino acids. The CDR3 DNA reads TGCAGTGCTAGACCCCCTCGGCCCGACAATTCACCCCTCCACTTT. This codes for CSARPPRPDNSPLHF.

The chain combines TRBV21-1 with TRBJ2-5; the DNA was not compared with TRBD1, the D call given in the table. TRBV21-1 is listed as a pseudogene. The CDR3 extends over 15 amino acids. For the CDR3, the DNA is TGTGCCAGCAGCAAAGCCCCCCCATACCAAGAGACCCAGTACTTC. Its protein product is CASSKAPPYQETQYF.

This clonotype has a single count. This may arise from a read error, as a much more abundant clone is one base away. The chain carries TRBV3-1 and TRBJ2-5; D remains unclear. CDR1 is LGHDT and CDR2 is YNNKEL in the germline V gene (reference sequence). The CDR3 totals 12 residues. DNA for the CDR3: TGTGCCAGCGGCCACAGTTACAATGAGCAGTACTTC. Its translation: CASGHSYNEQYF.